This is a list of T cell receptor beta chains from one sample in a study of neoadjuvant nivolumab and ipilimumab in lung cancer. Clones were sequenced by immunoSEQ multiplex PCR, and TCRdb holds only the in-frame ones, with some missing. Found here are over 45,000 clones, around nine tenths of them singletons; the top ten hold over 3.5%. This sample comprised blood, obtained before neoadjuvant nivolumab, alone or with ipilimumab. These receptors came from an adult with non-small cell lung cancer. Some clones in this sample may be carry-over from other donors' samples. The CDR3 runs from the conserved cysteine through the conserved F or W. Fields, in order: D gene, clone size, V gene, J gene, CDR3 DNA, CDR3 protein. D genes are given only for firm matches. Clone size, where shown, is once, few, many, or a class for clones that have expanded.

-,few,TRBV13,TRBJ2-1,TGTGCCAGCAGCTTGGGTTATGAGCAGTTCTTC,CASSLGYEQFF
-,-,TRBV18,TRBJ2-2,TGTGCCAGCTCACCAAGGCGGGGCCGGAACACCGGGGAGCTGTTTTTT,CASSPRRGRNTGELFF
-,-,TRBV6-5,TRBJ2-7,TGTGCCAGCACCCCTCCGGGTAACTCCTACGAGCAGTACTTC,CASTPPGNSYEQYF
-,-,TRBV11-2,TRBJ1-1,TGTGCCAGCAGCTGGGGGGGCCTGGGGACTGAAGCTTTCTTT,CASSWGGLGTEAFF
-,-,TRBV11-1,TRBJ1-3,TGTGCCAGCAGCTTAATGGCAACCTCTGGAAACACCATATATTTT,CASSLMATSGNTIYF
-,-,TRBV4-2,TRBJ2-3,TGTGCCAGCAGCCAAGATCCCCAGGGTCCCACAGATACGCAGTATTTT,CASSQDPQGPTDTQYF
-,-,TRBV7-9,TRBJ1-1,TGTGCCAGCGGCGAAGGGCTGAGAGTCACTGAAGCTTTCTTT,CASGEGLRVTEAFF
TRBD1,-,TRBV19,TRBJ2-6,TGTGCCAGCCGTCTACCGGGACAGGGGGCTGGGGCCAACGTCCTGACTTTC,CASRLPGQGAGANVLTF
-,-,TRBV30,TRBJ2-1,TGTGCCTGGAGGATCGTACTCAATGAGCAGTTCTTC,CAWRIVLNEQFF
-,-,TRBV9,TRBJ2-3,TGTGCCAGCAGCGTAGGCACGTTTTCCGCAGATACGCAGTATTTT,CASSVGTFSADTQYF
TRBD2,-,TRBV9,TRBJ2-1,TGTGCCAGCGGACCTAGGACTAGCGGGAGAGTTGAGCAGTTCTTC,CASGPRTSGRVEQFF
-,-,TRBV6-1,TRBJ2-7,TGTGCCAGCAGCCTTACGACAGCCTCCTACGAGCAGTACTTC,CASSLTTASYEQYF
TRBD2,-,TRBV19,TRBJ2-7,TGTGCCAGTGAATCTAGCGGGGGCTACGAGCAGTACTTC,CASESSGGYEQYF
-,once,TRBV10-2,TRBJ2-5,TGCGCCAGCAGTGATACGTTGGAGACCCAGTACTTC,CASSDTLETQYF
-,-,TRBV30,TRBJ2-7,TGTGCCTGGAGTGTTGGCTTATGGCAGTACTTC,CAWSVGLWQYF
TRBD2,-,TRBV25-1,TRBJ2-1,TGTGCCAGCAGTGAAGGGACTAGCGGGAGCAGGAGAAATCAGTTCTTC,CASSEGTSGSRRNQFF
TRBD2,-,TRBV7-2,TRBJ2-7,TGTGCCAGCAGCCCCAAACCACCGGGACTAGCCGGCTACGAGCAGTACTTC,CASSPKPPGLAGYEQYF
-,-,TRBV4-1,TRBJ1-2,TGCGCCAGTCACGGGAGCCGGGGGGGTGGCTACACCTTC,CASHGSRGGGYTF
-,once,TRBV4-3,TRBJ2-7,TGCGCCAGCAGCCAAGGGGCCAGAACCGAGCAGTACTTC,CASSQGARTEQYF
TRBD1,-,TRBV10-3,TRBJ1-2,TGTGCCATCAGGACCGGGACAGGGAATGGCTACACCTTC,CAIRTGTGNGYTF
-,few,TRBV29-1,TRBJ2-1,TGCAGCGCAAAGACAGGAAGCAATGAGCAGTTCTTC,CSAKTGSNEQFF
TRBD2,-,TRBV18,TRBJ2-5,TGTGCCAGCTCACCGAAACTAGCGGGCCTCCAAGAGACCCAGTACTTC,CASSPKLAGLQETQYF
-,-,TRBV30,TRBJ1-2,TGTGCCTGGAGTGTAGGAGTGCCGGGCCCTGGCTACACCTTC,CAWSVGVPGPGYTF
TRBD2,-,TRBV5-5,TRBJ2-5,TGTGCCAGCAGCTCGGGGACTAGCGGGATTCAAGAGACCCAGTACTTC,CASSSGTSGIQETQYF
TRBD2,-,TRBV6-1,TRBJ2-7,TGTGCCAGCAGTGGCCAGACTAGCGGTCCAGACGAGCAGTACTTC,CASSGQTSGPDEQYF
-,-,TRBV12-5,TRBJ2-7,TGTGCTAGTGGTCTAAGGACCTACGAGCAGTACTTC,CASGLRTYEQYF
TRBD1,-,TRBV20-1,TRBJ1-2,TGCAGTGCTAGGACAGGGAATGGCTACACCTTC,CSARTGNGYTF
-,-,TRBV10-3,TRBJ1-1,TGTGCCATCAGCCCTATGACCGGCACTGAAGCTTTCTTT,CAISPMTGTEAFF
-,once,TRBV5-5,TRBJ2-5,TGTGCCAGCAGCGGGGCTTGGGGTTTAGAAGAGACCCAGTACTTC,CASSGAWGLEETQYF
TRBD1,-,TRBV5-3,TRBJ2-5,TGTGCCAGAAGCAGACCGGGACAGACTCGTCCGGCCCAGTACTTC,CARSRPGQTRPAQYF
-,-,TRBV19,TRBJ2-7,TGTGCCAGTAGTGTGTATAACCGGGACCAAGGCGCCGAGCAGTACTTC,CASSVYNRDQGAEQYF
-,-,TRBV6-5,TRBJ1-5,TGTGCCAGCAAAAGGACACATAATAGCAATCAGCCCCAGCATTTT,CASKRTHNSNQPQHF
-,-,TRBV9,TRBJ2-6,TGTGCCAGCAGCGTAGCTGTTGGGCTGCACTCTGGGGCCAACGTCCTGACTTTC,CASSVAVGLHSGANVLTF